This TCR beta chain was sequenced during a study of blood T cell repertoires in COVID-19. About the study: The analysed material was cDNA or gDNA that came from T cells, B-cell-depleted T cells, or PBMCs.

Germline V gives CDR1 SEHNR, CDR2 FQNEAQ (reference sequence). This CDR3 is 18 amino acids long. Trimming took 5 bases from V and 4 from J; bases not matched to a gene: 7. This table comes from immunoSEQ multiplex PCR, and its TCRdb copy is limited to in-frame clones, with some not included. The sample includes around 100,000 clones, around 87% of them seen just once. The rearrangement links TRBV7-9 to TRBJ2-2; 16 bases align to TRBD2. This sequence originates from a man aged 45-65 years with acute or convalescent COVID-19. The sequencing sample was made of peripheral blood. The CDR3 loop reads CASSLGLAGGGPTGELFF. The CDR3 DNA is TGTGCCAGCAGCCTGGGACTAGCGGGAGGGGGACCCACCGGGGAGCTGTTTTTT.